This TCR beta chain was found in a study of prognosis after radiotherapy for stage I lung cancer. In this sample, this clonotype turned up many times. Researchers used two-round multiplex PCR to amplify TCR beta CDR3 starting from genomic DNA. It was primers specific to each TRBV and TRBJ gene that first-round PCR used. TCRdb redid the calling of the multiplex PCR reads with MiXCR, one entry per CDR3 protein. The table includes 13,000 to 15,000 distinct CDR3 sequences, around 33% detected once. This clonotype was obtained from a donor aged 50 or older with non-small cell lung cancer. The starting material was PBMCs, obtained before or after stereotactic body radiation therapy (not recorded which).

This chain's CDR3 is CASSSSNRGFGSEAFF. DNA of the CDR3: TGTGCCAGCAGTTCGTCCAACAGGGGATTTGGGTCCGAAGCTTTCTTT. The genes are TRBV12-3 or TRBV12-4 and TRBJ1-1; the match to TRBD1 covers 7 bases. The CDR3 sequence is 16 residues long. Germline trimming cut 4 bases from V and 8 bases from J; bases unmatched to any gene: 16.